A selection of T cell receptor beta chains follows, all from one sample in a study of shared clonotypes between healthy human individuals. Measured with immunoSEQ multiplex PCR; TCRdb has only the in-frame clones, and not every one. This sample has 2,500,000 or so clones; 80% to 95% occur once, and the top ten carry about 0.39%. Sequencing input: naive CD4+ T cells from PBMCs. Receptors were obtained from a man aged 18 to 35 in good health. Some clones in this sample may be carry-over from other donors' samples. The CDR3 runs from the conserved cysteine through the conserved F or W. D genes are given only for firm matches. Clone size appears in some rows only: once, few, many, or a class for an expanded clone.

j_call clone_size v_call d_call cdr3_aa cdr3_nt
TRBJ1-4 - TRBV18 - CASSPVRANEKLFF TGTGCCAGCTCACCAGTTAGGGCCAACGAAAAACTGTTTTTT
TRBJ1-5 - TRBV28 - CASSLPGNRHQPQHF TGTGCCAGCAGCCTACCGGGAAATCGGCATCAGCCCCAGCATTTT
TRBJ2-2 once TRBV28 - CAIFGSFGELFF TGTGCCATCTTTGGGAGTTTCGGGGAGCTGTTTTTT
TRBJ2-1 - TRBV5-1 - CASRAAWTGSYNEQFF TGCGCCAGCAGGGCGGCTTGGACGGGCTCCTACAATGAGCAGTTCTTC
TRBJ1-1 - TRBV5-1 - CASSYGGNTEAFF TGCGCCAGCTCCTACGGCGGGAACACTGAAGCTTTCTTT
TRBJ2-3 - TRBV5-4 TRBD2 CASSRGISGSADTQYF TGTGCCAGCAGCCGAGGGATTAGCGGGAGTGCAGATACGCAGTATTTT
TRBJ1-1 once TRBV28 - CASSLLTANEAFF TGTGCCAGCAGTTTATTGACAGCTAATGAAGCTTTCTTT
TRBJ1-3 few TRBV7-9 - CASSLSEGNTIYF TGTGCCAGCAGCTTAAGTGAGGGAAACACCATATATTTT
TRBJ1-1 - TRBV9 - CASPSVREAFF TGTGCCAGCCCCTCCGTACGAGAAGCTTTCTTT
TRBJ2-1 - TRBV18 - CASSPLGRTTYNEQFF TGTGCCAGCTCACCACTGGGCAGAACTACCTACAATGAGCAGTTCTTC
TRBJ1-4 - TRBV6-1 - CASTAGNEKLFF TGTGCCAGCACGGCAGGGAATGAAAAACTGTTTTTT
TRBJ2-1 - TRBV2 - CASSALFNEQFF TGTGCCAGCAGTGCTCTATTCAATGAGCAGTTCTTC
TRBJ2-7 - TRBV27 TRBD2 CASSFKGEGLAGGEQYF TGTGCCAGCAGTTTTAAGGGGGAAGGGCTAGCGGGAGGCGAGCAGTACTTC
TRBJ2-1 - TRBV4-2 - CASSLGKARKSNEQFF TGTGCCAGCAGCCTCGGAAAGGCTAGAAAGAGCAATGAGCAGTTCTTC
TRBJ2-3 - TRBV12-5 TRBD2 CASGPMTSGGDTQYF TGTGCTAGTGGTCCCATGACTAGCGGGGGAGATACGCAGTATTTT
TRBJ2-1 - TRBV27 TRBD2 CASIGTSGRYEQFF TGTGCCAGCATTGGGACTAGCGGGAGGTATGAGCAGTTCTTC
TRBJ2-3 once TRBV5-1 - CASSLAVQGRTDTQYF TGCGCCAGCAGCTTGGCGGTGCAGGGTCGCACAGATACGCAGTATTTT
TRBJ2-7 - TRBV28 - CASSFDSFSYEQYF TGTGCCAGCAGTTTTGACAGTTTCTCCTACGAGCAGTACTTC
TRBJ2-3 - TRBV6-5 - CASSFTGPRWADTQYF TGTGCCAGCAGTTTTACAGGGCCACGGTGGGCAGATACGCAGTATTTT
TRBJ1-3 once TRBV7-2 - CASSPQGTSGNTIYF TGTGCCAGCAGCCCGCAGGGGACCTCTGGAAACACCATATATTTT
TRBJ1-3 - TRBV4-2 - CASSPRLQSSGNTIYF TGTGCCAGCAGCCCAAGACTGCAGAGCTCTGGAAACACCATATATTTT
TRBJ1-5 - TRBV30 TRBD1 CAWGDSNSNQPQHF TGTGCCTGGGGGGACAGTAATAGCAATCAGCCCCAGCATTTT
TRBJ2-1 - TRBV9 TRBD2 CASSVSGTRLYNEQFF TGTGCCAGCAGCGTATCCGGGACTAGGCTTTACAATGAGCAGTTCTTC
TRBJ2-4 - TRBV11-1 - CASSDGTSGNIQYF TGTGCCAGCAGCGACGGGACATCGGGGAACATTCAGTACTTC
TRBJ2-7 - TRBV7-9 - CASSFRDNLSQYF TGTGCCAGCAGCTTCCGGGACAATCTATCGCAGTACTTC
TRBJ2-1 - TRBV27 TRBD2 CASSLYRPLAGGLNNEQFF TGTGCCAGCAGTTTATATCGGCCTCTAGCGGGAGGGCTAAACAATGAGCAGTTCTTC
TRBJ2-7 - TRBV18 - CASSREARGPLSYEQYF TGTGCCAGCTCACGGGAGGCAAGGGGCCCACTTTCCTACGAGCAGTACTTC
TRBJ2-3 - TRBV6-1 TRBD2 CASSDGVAGVRLSTDTQYF TGTGCCAGCAGTGATGGGGTAGCGGGAGTTCGTTTGAGCACAGATACGCAGTATTTT
TRBJ2-5 - TRBV7-2 - CASSLGGLAQETQYF TGTGCCAGCAGCTTGGGGGGCCTAGCCCAAGAGACCCAGTACTTC
TRBJ2-3 - TRBV9 - CASSVSSSVARTDTQYF TGTGCCAGCAGCGTCTCGTCTAGCGTAGCTCGCACAGATACGCAGTATTTT
TRBJ2-5 - TRBV4-1 TRBD2 CASSPGTSGSDETQYF TGCGCCAGCAGCCCGGGGACTAGCGGGAGTGATGAGACCCAGTACTTC
TRBJ2-7 once TRBV18 - CASSPRMADAYEQYF TGTGCCAGCTCACCTCGGATGGCCGACGCCTACGAGCAGTACTTC
TRBJ1-1 - TRBV2 - CASSVGMNTEAFF TGTGCCAGCAGTGTTGGCATGAACACTGAAGCTTTCTTT
TRBJ2-2 - TRBV7-3 - CASSPNTGIDTGELFF TGTGCCAGCAGCCCTAATACAGGGATCGACACCGGGGAGCTGTTTTTT
TRBJ2-7 - TRBV5-1 TRBD2 CASNMGEGYEQYF TGCGCCAGCAATATGGGGGAGGGCTACGAGCAGTACTTC
TRBJ1-2 - TRBV29-1 TRBD1 CSVDGTGFSYGYTF TGCAGCGTTGACGGGACAGGGTTTAGCTATGGCTACACCTTC
TRBJ2-7 - TRBV7-2 - CASSSQRAYEQYF TGTGCCAGCAGCTCCCAAAGGGCCTACGAGCAGTACTTC
TRBJ1-4 - TRBV28 - CASSTYGATNEKLFF TGTGCCAGCAGTACCTACGGTGCAACTAATGAAAAACTGTTTTTT
TRBJ2-5 once TRBV28 - CASRKQGSQETQYF TGTGCCAGCAGGAAACAGGGTTCCCAAGAGACCCAGTACTTC
TRBJ2-7 - TRBV5-1 - CASSPGTVTYEQYF TGCGCCAGCAGCCCAGGGACCGTTACCTACGAGCAGTACTTC
TRBJ2-4 few TRBV4-1 - CASSQLGLAKNIQYF TGCGCCAGCAGCCAATTAGGGCTAGCCAAAAACATTCAGTACTTC
TRBJ2-3 - TRBV7-9 - CASSLNSGYTDTQYF TGTGCCAGCAGCTTAAACAGCGGTTACACAGATACGCAGTATTTT
TRBJ2-5 - TRBV7-3 TRBD1 CASSPPGQGRETQYF TGTGCCAGCAGCCCCCCCGGACAGGGAAGAGAGACCCAGTACTTC
TRBJ1-6 - TRBV18 TRBD1 CASSTGMNSPLHF TGTGCCAGCTCGACAGGGATGAATTCACCCCTCCACTTT
TRBJ2-7 - TRBV5-1 TRBD2 CASSPRGLGVYEQYF TGCGCCAGCAGCCCTCGAGGACTAGGGGTTTACGAGCAGTACTTC
TRBJ1-2 - TRBV11-2 TRBD1 CASSLVTGAYGYTF TGTGCCAGCAGCTTAGTGACAGGGGCCTATGGCTACACCTTC
TRBJ2-1 - TRBV18 TRBD2 CASSPTSVSYNEQFF TGTGCCAGCTCACCGACTAGCGTCTCCTACAATGAGCAGTTCTTC
TRBJ1-1 - TRBV4-2 - CASSQVTPIGPHEAFF TGTGCCAGCAGCCAAGTAACCCCAATAGGCCCTCATGAAGCTTTCTTT
TRBJ2-1 - TRBV18 - CASSPGPPRDNEQFF TGTGCCAGCTCACCGGGACCTCCTCGTGACAATGAGCAGTTCTTC
TRBJ2-7 - TRBV18 TRBD1 CASSPGTGGHEQYF TGTGCCAGCTCACCAGGGACAGGGGGCCACGAGCAGTACTTC